The rows below give T cell receptor beta chains drawn from one sample of a study of CD8+CD57+ T cells in acquired aplastic anemia. Each CDR3 protein gets one entry after TCRdb re-called the reads with MiXCR. The sample holds roughly 61,000 distinct CDR3 sequences, roughly three fifths seen once. The sample taken for sequencing was sorted CD4+, CD8+, or CD8+CD57+ T cells (not recorded which) from PBMCs. The source is a human donor with aplastic anemia. Each CDR3 is given with its conserved first and last residue. Each record gives: V gene, clone size, D gene, CDR3 length, J gene, CDR3 DNA, CDR3 protein. The D gene is left open where the match is weak. Expanded clones get a size class; other rows say once, few or many, or leave the size out.

>TRBV19|-|-|13|TRBJ1-2
TGTGCCAGCAGGAGGACAGACCTCTATGGCTACACCTTC
CASRRTDLYGYTF
>TRBV15|-|-|14|TRBJ2-7
TGTGCCACCAGCGAGGGGAGAGGGCTATTCGAGCAGTACTTC
CATSEGRGLFEQYF
>TRBV6-1|-|-|16|TRBJ2-7
TGTGCCAGCAGCCGGGGGACCAGGGAGGAAACGGGGGAGCAGTACTTC
CASSRGTREETGEQYF
>TRBV19|-|TRBD1|12|TRBJ1-2
TGTGCCAGTAGTATTACAGGGGTCGGCTACACCTTC
CASSITGVGYTF
>TRBV24-1|-|-|14|TRBJ1-4
TGTGCCACCAGTCCATCTCAGAAGAATGAAAAACTGTTTTTT
CATSPSQKNEKLFF
>TRBV15|-|TRBD1|14|TRBJ1-2
TGTGCCACCAGCAGAGACGGACAGGGAGGTGGCTACACCTTC
CATSRDGQGGGYTF
>TRBV24-1|-|-|14|TRBJ2-7
TGTGCCAGCATAGACGCGGGTCCTCAGGACGAGCAGTACTTC
CASIDAGPQDEQYF
>TRBV2|few|TRBD1|13|TRBJ2-3
TGTGCCAGCACCGGGACAGGCACAGATACGCAGTATTTT
CASTGTGTDTQYF
>TRBV3-1|-|-|14|TRBJ2-3
TGTGCCAGCAGCCAAGACTTTTCTACAGATACGCAGTATTTT
CASSQDFSTDTQYF
>TRBV9|many|-|16|TRBJ2-7
TGTGCCAGCAGCGAGTCCGGCGAGGTAGCGGCCTACGAGCAGTACTTC
CASSESGEVAAYEQYF
>TRBV4-2|many|-|19|TRBJ2-2
TGTGCCAGCAGCCACCTAGCAACGGGGACACTAGTTAACACCGGGGAGCTGTTTTTT
CASSHLATGTLVNTGELFF